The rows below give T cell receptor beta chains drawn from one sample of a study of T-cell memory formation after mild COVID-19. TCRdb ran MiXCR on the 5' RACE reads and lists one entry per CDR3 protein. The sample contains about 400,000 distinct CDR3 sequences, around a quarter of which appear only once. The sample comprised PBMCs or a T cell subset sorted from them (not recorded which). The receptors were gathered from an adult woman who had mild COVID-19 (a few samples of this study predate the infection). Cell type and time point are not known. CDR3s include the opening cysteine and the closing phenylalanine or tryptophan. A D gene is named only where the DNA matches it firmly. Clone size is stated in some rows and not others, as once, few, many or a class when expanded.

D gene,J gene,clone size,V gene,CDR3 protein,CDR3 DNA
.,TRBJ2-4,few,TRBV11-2,CASRSVQGSKNIQYF,TGTGCCAGCAGGTCGGTTCAGGGGAGCAAAAACATTCAGTACTTC
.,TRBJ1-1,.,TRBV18,CASSPLQGKGSTEAFF,TGTGCCAGCTCACCACTTCAGGGTAAAGGCTCCACTGAAGCTTTCTTT
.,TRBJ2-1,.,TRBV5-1,CASSFGQTSYNEQFF,TGCGCCAGCAGCTTTGGGCAAACCTCCTACAATGAGCAGTTCTTC
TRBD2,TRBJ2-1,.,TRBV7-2,CASSRPGLAGGPLTEQFF,TGTGCCAGCAGCCGACCGGGACTAGCGGGAGGCCCGTTGACTGAGCAGTTCTTC
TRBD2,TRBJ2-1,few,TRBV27,CASILGLAGDNEQFF,TGTGCCAGCATTCTGGGACTAGCGGGTGACAATGAGCAGTTCTTC
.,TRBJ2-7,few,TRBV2,CASVDGGLSYEQYF,TGTGCCAGCGTTGACGGGGGCCTCTCCTACGAGCAGTACTTC
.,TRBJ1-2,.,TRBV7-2,CASSLTSPGTADQYFYGYTF,TGTGCCAGCAGCTTAACGTCTCCCGGGACCGCGGATCAATATTTCTATGGCTACACCTTC
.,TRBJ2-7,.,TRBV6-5,CASSYRDVGLYEQYF,TGTGCCAGCAGTTACCGGGACGTGGGTCTCTACGAGCAGTACTTC
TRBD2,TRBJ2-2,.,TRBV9,CASSVRGGVTGELFF,TGTGCCAGCAGCGTGCGGGGGGGCGTCACCGGGGAGCTGTTTTTT
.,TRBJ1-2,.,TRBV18,CASPTGRDGYTF,TGTGCCAGTCCCACGGGTCGGGATGGCTACACCTTC
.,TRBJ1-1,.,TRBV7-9,CASSFERATTEAFF,TGTGCCAGCAGCTTTGAGAGGGCTACCACTGAAGCTTTCTTT
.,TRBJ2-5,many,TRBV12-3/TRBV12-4,CASSFREGPETQYF,TGTGCCAGCAGTTTTCGTGAGGGCCCGGAGACCCAGTACTTC
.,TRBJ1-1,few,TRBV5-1,CASSSRMGQTEAFF,TGCGCCAGCAGCTCCCGAATGGGGCAGACTGAAGCTTTCTTT
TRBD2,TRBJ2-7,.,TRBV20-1,CSAFLSGGPSQYF,TGCAGTGCTTTCCTTAGCGGGGGCCCCTCGCAGTACTTC
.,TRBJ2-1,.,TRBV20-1,CSAMRDHNEQFF,TGCAGTGCTATGCGGGACCACAATGAGCAGTTCTTC
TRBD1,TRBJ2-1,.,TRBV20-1,CSAREGGTAYNEQFF,TGCAGTGCTAGAGAAGGGGGCACGGCTTACAATGAGCAGTTCTTC
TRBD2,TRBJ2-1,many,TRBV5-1,CASSPLADNEQFF,TGTGCCAGCAGCCCCCTAGCGGACAATGAGCAGTTCTTC
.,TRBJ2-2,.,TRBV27,CASSFSVGQRTGELFF,TGTGCCAGCAGTTTTTCGGTTGGACAGCGCACCGGGGAGCTGTTTTTT
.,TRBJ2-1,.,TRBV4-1,CASSLQSGEVEQFF,TGCGCCAGCAGCCTACAGTCAGGGGAGGTTGAGCAGTTCTTC
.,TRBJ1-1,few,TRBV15,CATSRDRNTEAFF,TGTGCCACCAGCAGAGACAGGAACACTGAAGCTTTCTTT
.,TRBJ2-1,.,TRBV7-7,CASSPKPSSYNEQFF,TGTGCTAGCAGCCCAAAGCCGAGCTCCTACAATGAGCAGTTCTTC
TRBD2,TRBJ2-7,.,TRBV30,CALAGVSYEQYF,TGTGCCCTGGCGGGGGTTTCCTACGAGCAGTACTTC
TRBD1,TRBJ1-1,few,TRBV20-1,CSARGGGVGITEAFF,TGCAGTGCTAGAGGAGGGGGCGTGGGGATCACTGAAGCTTTCTTT
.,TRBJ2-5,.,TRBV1,CTSSQDHPWVLGGIETQYF,TGCACCAGCAGCCAAGATCATCCGTGGGTTCTGGGGGGCATAGAGACCCAGTACTTC
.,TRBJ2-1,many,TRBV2,CASRRHQFYNEQFF,TGTGCCAGCAGGCGACACCAATTTTACAATGAGCAGTTCTTC